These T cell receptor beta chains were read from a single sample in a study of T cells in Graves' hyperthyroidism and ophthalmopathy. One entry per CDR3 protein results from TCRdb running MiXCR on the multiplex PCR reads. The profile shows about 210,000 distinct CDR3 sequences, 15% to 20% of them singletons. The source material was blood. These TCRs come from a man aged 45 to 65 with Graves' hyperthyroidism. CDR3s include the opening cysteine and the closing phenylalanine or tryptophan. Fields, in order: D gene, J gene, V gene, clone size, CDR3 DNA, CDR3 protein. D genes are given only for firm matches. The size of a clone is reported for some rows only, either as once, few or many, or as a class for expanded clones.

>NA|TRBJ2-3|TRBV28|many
TGTGCCAGCAGTACGCGAGTCCGGGGCGATACGCAGTATTTT
CASSTRVRGDTQYF
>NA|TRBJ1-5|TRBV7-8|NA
TGTGCCACTTCCCCGCGAGAAGGGGGAACGCAGCCCCAGCATTTT
CATSPREGGTQPQHF
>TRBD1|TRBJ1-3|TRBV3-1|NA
TGTGCCAGCAGCCACGGGACAGTGAGCTCTGGAAACACCATATATTTT
CASSHGTVSSGNTIYF
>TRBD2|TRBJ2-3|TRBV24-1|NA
TGTGCCACCAGTGAAGGGACTAGCGGCCTCACAGATACGCAGTATTTT
CATSEGTSGLTDTQYF
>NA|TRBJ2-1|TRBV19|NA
TGTGCCAGTAGTACCCAGCCTCTACAGGGTACTGAGCAGTTCTTC
CASSTQPLQGTEQFF
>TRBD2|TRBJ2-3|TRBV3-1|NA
TGTGCCAGCAGCCTAAGTGCTAGCGGGAGTGGCACAGATACGCAGTATTTT
CASSLSASGSGTDTQYF
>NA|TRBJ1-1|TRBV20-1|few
TGCAGTGCTAGAGATCTTCGGGGAGGGAAAGCTTTCTTT
CSARDLRGGKAFF
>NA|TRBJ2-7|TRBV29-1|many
TGCAGCGTCGCAGGACAGTCCTACGAGCAGTACTTC
CSVAGQSYEQYF
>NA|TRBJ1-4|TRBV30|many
TGTGCCTATTCTCCGGGTTCAACTAATGAAAAACTGTTTTTT
CAYSPGSTNEKLFF
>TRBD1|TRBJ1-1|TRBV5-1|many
TGCGCCAGCAGCTTGGGGGGACAGTGGAACACTGAAGCTTTCTTT
CASSLGGQWNTEAFF
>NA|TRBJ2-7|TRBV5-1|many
TGCACCAGCAGCTTCGAAGGGTCCTACGAGCAGTACTTC
CTSSFEGSYEQYF
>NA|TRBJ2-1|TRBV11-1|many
TGTGCCAGCAGCGAAGGGACCAACAATGAGCAGTTCTTC
CASSEGTNNEQFF